This T cell receptor beta chain was recovered during a study of cytomegalovirus exposure and HLA in healthy donors. Study observations and caveats: The listing of 150 to 200 TCR beta chains classed them as cytomegalovirus-associated. A few chains linked to CMV were shown in vitro to be specific for CMV antigens. A prior analysis recorded that most TCR beta V segments were productive about 87% or about 30% of the time.

Points on this clone: Its target is unknown.

PCR was performed using 60 Vbeta and 13 Jbeta primers. The repertoire was sequenced with immunoSEQ multiplex PCR; TCRdb's copy has only in-frame clones and lacks some. The table shows 90,000 to 100,000 clones, with approximately 64% occurring only once. Healthy bone marrow donors supplied every sample. The CDR3 sequence is 12 residues long. V lost 6 bases, J lost 3 bases, and 1 base stayed unmatched. CDR1 and CDR2 (germline): SQVTM, ANQGSEA. The sample comprised PBMCs. The sequence derives from a boy aged 5-17 years in good health and CMV-seropositive. V usage is TRBV29-1 and J usage is TRBJ2-3; 9 bases map to TRBD1. CDR3 coding DNA: TGCAGCGTGGGACAGGGTACAGATACGCAGTATTTT. Encoded protein: CSVGQGTDTQYF.